This T cell receptor (beta chain) is from a study of circulating and synovial CD4+ cells in juvenile arthritis. General study points: The pathogenic-like versus bulk T cell difference escaped Vbeta family analysis. Some such blood samples were as oligoclonal as synovium. T cell genome counts differed by at least an order of magnitude between CPL and CD4 samples.

The V gene end was trimmed by 4 bases and the J gene end by 10 bases; junction bases not matched to a gene: 7. The CDR3 length is 12 residues. Germline CDR1 is KGHSH and CDR2 is LQKENI. About this clone: The antigen is not known.

The protocol was immunoSEQ multiplex PCR, while the TCRdb copy is restricted to in-frame clones and leaves out a portion. Among about 33,000 clones listed, roughly 95% were seen once. Material: CD4+ T cells from blood. The chain employs TRBV18 and TRBJ2-7; 7 nucleotides match TRBD1. This receptor was obtained from a human donor with juvenile idiopathic arthritis. CDR3 region: CASSRNTGEQYF. DNA for the CDR3: TGTGCCAGCTCACGTAATACAGGGGAACAGTACTTC.